The present TCR beta chain was sequenced within a study of T cell responses to AZD1222 COVID-19 vaccine. Overall study findings and caveats: There were vaccine-associated CD4 TCRs across spike, dominant at 160-218 and 743-854. Receipt of two AZD1222 doses was followed by a rise in Spike-specific TCR breadth and depth. The repertoires were collected only after the peak T cell response.

As concerns this clone: What it recognizes is unknown.

CDR1 and CDR2 from the germline V gene are SGHVS and FNYEAQ. V gave up 2 bases and J gave up 8 bases, with 7 bases separating them. The CDR3 runs to 13 residues. TCRdb's copy holds only in-frame clones and misses some; the assay was immunoSEQ multiplex PCR. This table holds 55,000 to 75,000 clones, about three quarters found once. This sequence was found in an adult in good health. This sequence joins TRBV7-6 and TRBJ1-6; D is ambiguous. The specimen comprised peripheral blood, sampled on day 0 of AZD1222 vaccination. CDR3 in DNA: TGTGCCAGCAGCTTACTTGTCGATTCACCCCTCCACTTT. This sequence encodes CASSLLVDSPLHF.